This T cell receptor (beta chain) was sequenced for a study of blood T cell repertoires in COVID-19. The wider study: COVID-19 samples collected from the United States, Italy and Spain covered acute and convalescent phases. In each case, the material was cDNA or gDNA derived from T cells, B-cell-depleted T cells, or PBMCs.

CDR1 and CDR2 (germline): MNHEY, SMNVEV (reference sequence). The CDR3 consists of 14 residues. J was trimmed by 1 base and V by 3 bases; bases with no gene match: 2. In the source study's methods: Reference gene primers were amplified, and this amplification served to estimate nucleated cell counts. Clones were sequenced by immunoSEQ multiplex PCR, and TCRdb holds only the in-frame ones, with some missing. That table supplies the V and J calls and clone size; D and trimming were determined from the DNA. The sample lists more than 95,000 clones, over 75% occurring once. This chain connects TRBV27 to TRBJ2-5; 7 nucleotides align to TRBD1. Sequenced sample: peripheral blood. This sequence originates from a human donor with active COVID-19. The donor label of this sample is uncertain. CDR3: CASSFRDSQETQYF. The DNA for the CDR3 is TGTGCCAGCAGTTTCCGGGACAGCCAAGAGACCCAGTACTTC.